The clone carrying this TCR beta chain was seen just once. The data belong to a study of blood T cell repertoires in COVID-19. Generated by immunoSEQ multiplex PCR, the TCRdb table keeps only in-frame clones and is missing some. This table has 350,000 to 450,000 clones, around 92% appearing once. Trimming removed 5 bases from V and 1 base from J; junction bases left unmatched: 10. The CDR3 contains 16 residues. Germline V gene lookup returns CDR1 SGHVS and CDR2 FQNEAQ. Cohort 3 recovered donors had two negative PCRs, clearance, or symptom resolution. V usage is TRBV7-8 and J usage is TRBJ1-2; 7 bases align to TRBD1. The sequencing sample was made of PBMCs or T cells enriched from blood (not recorded which). This sequence originates from a woman in her thirties who had recovered from COVID-19. The CDR3 here is CASSARQGWGNYGYTF. The CDR3 coding sequence is TGTGCCAGCAGCGCCCGACAGGGATGGGGTAACTATGGCTACACCTTC.